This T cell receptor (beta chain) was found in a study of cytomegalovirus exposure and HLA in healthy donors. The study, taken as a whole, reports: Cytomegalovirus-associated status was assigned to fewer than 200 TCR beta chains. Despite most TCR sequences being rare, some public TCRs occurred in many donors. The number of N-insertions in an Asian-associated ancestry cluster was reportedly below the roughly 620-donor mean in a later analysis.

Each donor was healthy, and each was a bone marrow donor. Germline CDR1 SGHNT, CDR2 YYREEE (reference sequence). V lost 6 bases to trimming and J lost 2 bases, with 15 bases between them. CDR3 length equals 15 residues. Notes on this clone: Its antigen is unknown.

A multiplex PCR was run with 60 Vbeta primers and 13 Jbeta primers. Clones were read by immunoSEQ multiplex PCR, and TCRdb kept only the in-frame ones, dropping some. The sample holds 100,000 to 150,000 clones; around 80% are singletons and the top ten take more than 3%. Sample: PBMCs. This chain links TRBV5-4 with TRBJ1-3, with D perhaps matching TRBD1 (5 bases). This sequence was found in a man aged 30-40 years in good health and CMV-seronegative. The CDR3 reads CASKTGPGAGNTIYF. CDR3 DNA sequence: TGTGCCAGCAAAACCGGGCCGGGGGCTGGAAACACCATATATTTT.